Presented here are 21 T cell receptor beta chains from one specimen sequenced in a study of blood T cell repertoires in COVID-19 (dated by TCRdb to about 2020). Libraries were prepared through the immunoSEQ multiplex PCR assay. Held by TCRdb, this immuneACCESS table contains in-frame sequences only and omits some clones. Under half of the omission traces to an unresolved V gene where checked; the cause of the rest is unknown. Counted in this sample were roughly 56,000 clones; around 87% of them appeared once. Together, the top ten hold approximately 5.9% of the sample. The sequenced material came from peripheral blood. The receptors originated from a man aged 50-59 years with active COVID-19.

The V call is TRBV24-1, the J call TRBJ1-4, with D possibly matching TRBD1 (5 bases). CDR1 KGHDR and CDR2 SFDVKD come from the germline V gene. Between the trimmed V and J ends, which lost 9 bases and 7 bases, there was a span of 14 bases. The CDR3 loop spans 13 amino acids. The chain's CDR3 is CATHRQQGEKLFF. In DNA, the CDR3 is TGTGCCACCCATCGTCAGCAGGGTGAAAAACTGTTTTTT.

The chain carries TRBV3-1 (or the pseudogene TRBV3-2) and TRBJ2-6, with D tentatively TRBD2 (6 bases). Germline V gives CDR1 LGHDT, CDR2 YNNKEL (reference sequence). This CDR3 spans 15 amino acids. V was trimmed by 8 bases and J by 0 bases, leaving 11 bases between them. The chain's CDR3 is CASHQEGSGANVLTF. CDR3 sequence (DNA): TGTGCCAGCCATCAGGAGGGCTCTGGGGCCAACGTCCTGACTTTC.

This sequence joins TRBV9 and TRBJ1-2; a weak D match, TRBD1 (5 bases). Trimming stripped 6 bases from V and 4 bases from J, with 13 bases between. CDR1 is SGDLS and CDR2 is YYNGEE in the germline V gene. This CDR3 region has 13 residues. The CDR3 loop reads CASNLGEAYGYTF. In DNA form, the CDR3 reads TGTGCCAGCAACCTGGGGGAGGCCTATGGCTACACCTTC.

This clone was counted a few times. J is TRBJ2-2 and V is TRBV6-5; no clear D. Germline values: CDR1 MNHEY, CDR2 SVGAGI. The CDR3 length is 16 residues. V lost 0 bases and J lost 0, with 8 bases in between. The CDR3 is CASSYSPGTNTGELFF. In DNA form, the CDR3 reads TGTGCCAGCAGTTACTCGCCAGGAACGAACACCGGGGAGCTGTTTTTT.

The rearrangement joins TRBV10-3 to TRBJ2-1; 7 bases fit TRBD1. Looked up from germline, CDR1 is ENHRY and CDR2 is SYGVKD. The CDR3 length is 15 residues. Trimming cost V 10 bases and J 6 bases; bases outside gene matches: 15. The CDR3 region has the DNA TGTGCCACCCCCTCGGGACAGATGGGTATCAATGAGCAGTTCTTC. Protein sequence: CATPSGQMGINEQFF.

The rearrangement joins TRBV5-1 to TRBJ1-4; D is unresolved. Trimming shortened V by 4 bases and J by 9 bases, and 13 bases separated the two germline ends. This CDR3 comprises 13 residues. Germline V gives CDR1 SGHRS, CDR2 YFSETQ. CDR3 coding DNA: TGCGCCAGCAGCCTTGGGGAGGGTCAAAAACTGTTTTTT. Translating gives CASSLGEGQKLFF.

V gene TRBV12-3 or TRBV12-4 combines with J gene TRBJ2-2; no definite D call. The CDR3 sequence is 11 residues long. The V and J ends lost 7 bases and 6 bases respectively, with 6 bases between them. Here the CDR3 DNA reads TGTGCCAGCACCGTCTCCGGGGAGCTGTTTTTT. The encoded protein is CASTVSGELFF.

CDR3 DNA sequence: TGCGCCAGCAGCGTAAGGACAGACGAGCAGTACTTC. This gives the protein CASSVRTDEQYF. The rearrangement joins TRBV5-1 to TRBJ2-7; tentative D call: TRBD1 (6 bases). Germline lookup yields CDR1 SGHRS and CDR2 YFSETQ. V lost 4 bases and J lost 5, with 10 bases in between. The length of the CDR3 is 12 residues.

The rearrangement joins TRBV29-1 to TRBJ2-7; a possible D gene is TRBD1 (6 bases). Germline CDR1 and CDR2: SQVTM and ANQGSEA. The CDR3 extends over 12 amino acids. With 6 bases removed from V and 12 bases from J, the gap between germline ends came to 21 bases. CDR3 in amino acids: CSVRTTGNGRYF. For the CDR3, the DNA is TGCAGCGTACGCACCACAGGGAACGGAAGGTACTTC.

The chain uses TRBV7-2 and TRBJ2-7; 10 bases align to TRBD2. The ends lost 1 base at V and 8 bases at J; junction bases unmatched: 2. This CDR3 is built from 13 residues. Germline lookup yields CDR1 SGHTA and CDR2 FQGNSA. CDR3 sequence: CASSLGAGGQQYF. For the CDR3, the DNA is TGTGCCAGCAGCTTAGGAGCGGGGGGGCAGCAGTACTTC.

This sequence joins TRBV7-2 and TRBJ1-1; the match to TRBD1 covers 9 bases. Germline CDR1 SGHTA, CDR2 FQGNSA. J lost 5 bases, V lost 1 base, and 5 bases had no gene match. The CDR3 runs to 15 residues. The CDR3 coding sequence is TGTGCCAGCAGCTTAGTCACAGGGGGCTATACTGAAGCTTTCTTT. Translation: CASSLVTGGYTEAFF.

The rearrangement uses TRBV5-4 and TRBJ2-5; perhaps TRBD1 as D (5 bases). Germline V gene data show CDR1 as SGHNT and CDR2 as YYREEE (reference sequence). V was trimmed by 3 bases and J by 5 bases, leaving 17 bases between them. The CDR3 totals 15 residues. The CDR3 sequence is CASSWNRMPGETQYF. CDR3 sequence (DNA): TGTGCCAGCAGCTGGAACAGGATGCCAGGGGAGACCCAGTACTTC.

J is TRBJ1-2 and V is TRBV2; possible D gene TRBD1, 5 bases. Germline V CDR1 and CDR2: SNHLY, FYNNEI. The length of the CDR3 is 16 residues. V was trimmed by 4 bases and J by 4 bases, leaving 19 bases between them. The CDR3: CASSARRRGDGYGYTF. DNA of the CDR3: TGTGCCAGCAGTGCTCGTAGGCGGGGCGATGGCTATGGCTACACCTTC.

This clone appeared a single time. V usage is TRBV19 and J usage is TRBJ2-3; 8 bases are shared with TRBD2. With V trimmed by 5 bases and J by 7 bases, 8 bases remained unmatched. Germline values: CDR1 LNHDA, CDR2 SQIVND (reference sequence). This CDR3 comprises 14 residues. CDR3 amino acids: CASSSAGGLNTQYF. The DNA for the CDR3 is TGTGCCAGTAGTTCCGCGGGAGGTCTAAATACGCAGTATTTT.

In DNA form, the CDR3 reads TGCGCCAGCAGCCAGGACGTTAATAGGGGGCGGTTCGGTTACGAGCAGTACTTC. It yields the protein CASSQDVNRGRFGYEQYF. The chain links TRBV4-3 to TRBJ2-7; 7 bases align to TRBD1. With V trimmed by 3 bases and J by 4 bases, 18 bases remained unmatched. Germline V gives CDR1 LGHNA, CDR2 YSLEER. The CDR3 consists of 18 residues.

This clone was observed a handful of times. The chain has TRBV5-4 and TRBJ2-2, with D possibly being TRBD2 (5 bases). Deletions cut 0 bases from V and 4 bases from J, with 13 bases between. The CDR3 runs 16 residues. Germline assignment: CDR1 SGHNT and CDR2 YYREEE (reference sequence). The CDR3 loop reads CASSLGAARGTGELFF. The CDR3 DNA follows: TGTGCCAGCAGCTTGGGAGCGGCCAGAGGCACCGGGGAGCTGTTTTTT.

The J gene is TRBJ1-5, the V gene TRBV4-3; the D is unclear. The CDR3 is made up of 13 amino acids. The ends were cut back, 0 bases at V and 8 bases at J, with 8 bases in the middle. CDR1 and CDR2 (germline): LGHNA, YSLEER. The chain's CDR3 is CASSQDLEEPQHF. The CDR3 DNA reads as TGCGCCAGCAGCCAAGATCTTGAGGAGCCCCAGCATTTT.

The chain couples TRBV10-3 to TRBJ2-5; 7 bases are a match to TRBD2. The CDR3 has 18 amino acids. The V and J ends lost 3 bases and 3 bases, in that order; junction bases with no gene match: 16. Germline assignment: CDR1 ENHRY and CDR2 SYGVKD. The CDR3 nucleotides read TGTGCCATCAGTGACGGATGGATTGTGGCTAGCGGAGAAGAGACCCAGTACTTC. Protein product: CAISDGWIVASGEETQYF.

This clone was recorded only once. V is TRBV5-1 and J is TRBJ2-3; unclear D gene. The CDR3 length is 14 residues. The germline gives CDR1 SGHRS, CDR2 YFSETQ. With 3 bases removed from V and 4 bases from J, the gap between germline ends came to 12 bases. CDR3 nucleotides: TGCGCCAGCAGCTCGGGTACGGCGCCAGATACGCAGTATTTT. Amino acid sequence: CASSSGTAPDTQYF.

The rearrangement uses TRBV3-1 (or the pseudogene TRBV3-2) and TRBJ2-5, with D possibly being TRBD1 (6 bases). CDR1 is LGHDT and CDR2 is YNNKEL in the germline V gene (reference sequence). The CDR3 is 13 residues long. V gave up 6 bases and J gave up 3 bases, with 11 bases separating them. The CDR3 DNA sequence: TGTGCCAGCAGGGTGGACAGTAAAGAGACCCAGTACTTC. This encodes CASRVDSKETQYF.

The V call is TRBV10-3, the J call TRBJ2-7; tentatively, D is TRBD2 (7 bases). The germline CDR1 and CDR2 sequences are ENHRY and SYGVKD. This CDR3 contains 14 residues. V lost 6 bases, J lost 2 bases, and 14 bases lay in between. CDR3 protein: CAISLGGPTYEQYF. DNA for the CDR3: TGTGCCATCAGCCTCGGGGGGCCGACCTACGAGCAGTACTTC.